Listed below are T cell receptor beta chains from one sample, sequenced in a study of breast tumors, draining lymph nodes, adjacent tissues. TCRdb itself ran the multiplex PCR reads through MiXCR, one entry per CDR3 protein. This sample has about 20,000 distinct CDR3 sequences, with roughly 58% found just once. Source material: breast tumor tissue. Receptors originate from a female donor with breast cancer. Some clones in this sample may be carry-over from other donors' samples. Each CDR3 is given without its conserved first and last residue. The D gene is left open where the match is weak. A clone size is listed for some rows: how often the clone was seen (once, few, many), or a class if it is expanded.

size | V | length | D | CDR3
- | TRBV7-9 | 12 | TRBD1 | AIGTGGRNSPLH
many | TRBV2 | 13 | - | ASSEMGTGANVLT
many | TRBV27 | 13 | - | ASSSPQLAVYEQY
once | TRBV29-1 | 12 | - | SALGGATNEKLF
- | TRBV12-3/TRBV12-4 | 14 | - | ASSLAGADKTDTQY
many | TRBV30 | 11 | TRBD1 | AWRGQGVETQY
many | TRBV20-1 | 12 | - | SARPPGGMFEQF
- | TRBV7-2 | 14 | - | ASSSFGTQGIGGYT
- | TRBV20-1 | 10 | TRBD2 | SVPGLAGEQY
medium-sized | TRBV6-1 | 12 | TRBD1 | ASSEQDRGRGYT
many | TRBV6-2/TRBV6-3 | 12 | - | ASSDSDRVHEQF
medium-sized | TRBV5-1 | 15 | - | ASSLEGPSSGANVLT
many | TRBV6-2/TRBV6-3 | 15 | TRBD2 | ASRPGGLAGGPSTQY
- | TRBV24-1 | 12 | TRBD1 | ATSKRGPNQPQH
- | TRBV7-9 | 12 | - | ASSLEEGRETQY
- | TRBV5-1 | 13 | TRBD1 | ASSPGTGGSRPQH
once | TRBV13 | 16 | TRBD1 | ASSLVSGLDRGRFEQY
- | TRBV6-5 | 15 | TRBD2 | ASSYSTGRSAKNIQY
- | TRBV7-2 | 13 | - | ASSLNGRREETQY
- | TRBV6-2/TRBV6-3 | 13 | - | ASRNTASGNTEAF